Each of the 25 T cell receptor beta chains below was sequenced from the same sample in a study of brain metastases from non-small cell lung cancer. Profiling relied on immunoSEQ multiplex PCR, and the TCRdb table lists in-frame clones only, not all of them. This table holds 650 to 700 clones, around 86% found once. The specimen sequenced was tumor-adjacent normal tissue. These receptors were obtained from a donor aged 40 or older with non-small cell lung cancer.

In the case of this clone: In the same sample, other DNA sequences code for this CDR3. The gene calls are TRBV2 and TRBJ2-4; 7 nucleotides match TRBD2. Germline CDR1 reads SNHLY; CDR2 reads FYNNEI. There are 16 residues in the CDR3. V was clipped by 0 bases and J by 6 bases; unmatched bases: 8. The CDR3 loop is CASSEAVGEGRNIQYF. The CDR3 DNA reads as TGTGCCAGCAGTGAAGCGGTGGGGGAGGGAAGAAACATTCAGTACTTC.

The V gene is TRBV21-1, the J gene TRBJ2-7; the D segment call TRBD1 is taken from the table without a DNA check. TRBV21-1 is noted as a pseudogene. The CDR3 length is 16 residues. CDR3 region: CASSQSRPHGQYEQYF. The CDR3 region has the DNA TGTGCCAGCAGCCAATCCCGCCCTCACGGACAGTACGAGCAGTACTTC.

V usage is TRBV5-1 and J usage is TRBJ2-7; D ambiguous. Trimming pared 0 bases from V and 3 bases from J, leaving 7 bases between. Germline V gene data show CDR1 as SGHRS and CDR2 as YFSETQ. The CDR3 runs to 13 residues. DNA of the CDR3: TGCGCCAGCAGCTTGGAGGACGGCTACGAGCAGTACTTC. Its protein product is CASSLEDGYEQYF.

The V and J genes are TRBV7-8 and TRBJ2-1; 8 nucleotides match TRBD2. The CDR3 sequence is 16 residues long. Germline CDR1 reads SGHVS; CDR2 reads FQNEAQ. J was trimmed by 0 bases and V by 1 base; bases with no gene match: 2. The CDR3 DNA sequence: TGTGCCAGCAGCTTAGGCGGGGGGATCTCCTACAATGAGCAGTTCTTC. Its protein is CASSLGGGISYNEQFF.

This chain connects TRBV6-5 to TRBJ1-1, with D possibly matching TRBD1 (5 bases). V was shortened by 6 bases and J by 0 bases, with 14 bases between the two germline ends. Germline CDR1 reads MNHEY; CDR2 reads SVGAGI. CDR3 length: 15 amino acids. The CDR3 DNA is TGTGCCAGCAGAGCCGGGTGGGGGATGAACACTGAAGCTTTCTTT. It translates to CASRAGWGMNTEAFF.

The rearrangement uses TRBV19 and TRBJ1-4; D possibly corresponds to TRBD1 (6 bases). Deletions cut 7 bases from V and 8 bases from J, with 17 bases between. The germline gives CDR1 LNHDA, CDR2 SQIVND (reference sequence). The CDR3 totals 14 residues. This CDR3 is CASTPPGGREKLFF. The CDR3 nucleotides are TGTGCCAGTACCCCCCCCGGGGGCAGGGAAAAACTGTTTTTT.

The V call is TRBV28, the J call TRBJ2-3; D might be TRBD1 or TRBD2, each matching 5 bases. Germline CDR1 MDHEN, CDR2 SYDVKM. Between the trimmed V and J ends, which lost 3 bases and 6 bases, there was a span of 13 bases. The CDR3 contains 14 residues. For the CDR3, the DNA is TGTGCCAGCAGTTTCGTCGCAGGGACCGATACGCAGTATTTT. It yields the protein CASSFVAGTDTQYF.

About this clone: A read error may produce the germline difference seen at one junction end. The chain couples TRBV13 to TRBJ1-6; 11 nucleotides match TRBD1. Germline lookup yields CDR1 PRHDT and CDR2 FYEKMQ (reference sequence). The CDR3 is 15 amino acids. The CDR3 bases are TGTACCAGCAGCCGATGGGACAGGGGGATCTCACCCCTCCACTTT. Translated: CTSSRWDRGISPLHF.

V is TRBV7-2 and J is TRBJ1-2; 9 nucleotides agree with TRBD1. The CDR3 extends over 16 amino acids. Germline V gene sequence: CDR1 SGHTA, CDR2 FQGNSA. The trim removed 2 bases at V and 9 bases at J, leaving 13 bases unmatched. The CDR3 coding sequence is TGTGCCAGCAGCTTAACACCGGGACAGGGACCACGGAGCTACACCTTC. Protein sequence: CASSLTPGQGPRSYTF.

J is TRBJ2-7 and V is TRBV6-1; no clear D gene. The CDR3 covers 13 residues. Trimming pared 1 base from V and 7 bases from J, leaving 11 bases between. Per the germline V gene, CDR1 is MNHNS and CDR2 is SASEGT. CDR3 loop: CASSEEWEGEQYF. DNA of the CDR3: TGTGCCAGCAGTGAAGAATGGGAAGGGGAGCAGTACTTC.

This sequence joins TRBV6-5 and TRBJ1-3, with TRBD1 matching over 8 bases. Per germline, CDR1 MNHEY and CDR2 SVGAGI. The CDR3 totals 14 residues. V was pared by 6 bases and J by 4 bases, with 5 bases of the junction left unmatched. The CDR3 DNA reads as TGTGCCAGCAGGTTGGACAGGGCAGGAAACACCATATATTTT. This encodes CASRLDRAGNTIYF.

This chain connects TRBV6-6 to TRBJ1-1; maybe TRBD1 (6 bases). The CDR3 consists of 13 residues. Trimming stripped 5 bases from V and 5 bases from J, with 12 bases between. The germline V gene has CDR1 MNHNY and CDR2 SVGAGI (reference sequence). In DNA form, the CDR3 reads TGTGCCAGCAGTCTCATACAGGGAACTGAAGCTTTCTTT. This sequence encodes CASSLIQGTEAFF.

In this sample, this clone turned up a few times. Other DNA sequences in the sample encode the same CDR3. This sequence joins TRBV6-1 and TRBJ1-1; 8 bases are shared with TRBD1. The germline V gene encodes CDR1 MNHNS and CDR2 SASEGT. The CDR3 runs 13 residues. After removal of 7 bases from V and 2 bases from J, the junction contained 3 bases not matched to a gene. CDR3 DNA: TGTGCCAGCATTGACAGGGGAAACACTGAAGCTTTCTTT. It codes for CASIDRGNTEAFF.

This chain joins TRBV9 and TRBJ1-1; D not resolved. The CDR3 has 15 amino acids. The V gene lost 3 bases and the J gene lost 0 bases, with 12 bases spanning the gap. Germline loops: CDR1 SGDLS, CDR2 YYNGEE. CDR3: CASSALGSMNTEAFF. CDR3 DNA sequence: TGTGCCAGCAGCGCTCTCGGCAGCATGAACACTGAAGCTTTCTTT.

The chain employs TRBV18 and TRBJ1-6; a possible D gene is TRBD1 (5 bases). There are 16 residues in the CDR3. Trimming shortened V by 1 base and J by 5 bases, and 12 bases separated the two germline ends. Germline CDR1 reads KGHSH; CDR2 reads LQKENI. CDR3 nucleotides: TGTGCCAGCTCACCACTGGACCTCAGGGATAATTCACCCCTCCACTTT. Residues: CASSPLDLRDNSPLHF.

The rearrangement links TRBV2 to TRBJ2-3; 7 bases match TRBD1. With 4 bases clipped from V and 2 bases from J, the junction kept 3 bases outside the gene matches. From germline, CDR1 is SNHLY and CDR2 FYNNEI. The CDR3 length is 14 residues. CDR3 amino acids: CASSGTGPTDTQYF. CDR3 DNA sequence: TGTGCCAGCAGTGGGACAGGACCCACAGATACGCAGTATTTT.

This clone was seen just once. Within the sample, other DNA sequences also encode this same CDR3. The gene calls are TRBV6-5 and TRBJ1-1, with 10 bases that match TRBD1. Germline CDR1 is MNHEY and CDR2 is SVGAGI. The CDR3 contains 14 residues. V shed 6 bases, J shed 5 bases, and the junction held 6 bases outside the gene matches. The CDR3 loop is CASSSGTGVTEAFF. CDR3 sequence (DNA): TGTGCCAGCAGCTCCGGGACAGGGGTAACTGAAGCTTTCTTT.

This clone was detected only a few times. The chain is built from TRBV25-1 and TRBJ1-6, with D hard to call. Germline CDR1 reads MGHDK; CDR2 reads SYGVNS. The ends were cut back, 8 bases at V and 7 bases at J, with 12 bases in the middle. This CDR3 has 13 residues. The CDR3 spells CASSRQVNSPLHF. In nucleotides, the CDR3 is TGTGCCAGCTCCAGGCAGGTCAATTCACCCCTCCACTTT.

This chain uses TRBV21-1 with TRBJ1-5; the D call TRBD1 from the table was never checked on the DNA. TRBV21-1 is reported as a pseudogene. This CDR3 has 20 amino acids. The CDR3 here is CASSKVILAGCKPSNQPQHF. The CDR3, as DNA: TGTGCCAGCAGCAAAGTTATCTTGGCAGGGTGTAAACCTAGCAATCAGCCCCAGCATTTT.

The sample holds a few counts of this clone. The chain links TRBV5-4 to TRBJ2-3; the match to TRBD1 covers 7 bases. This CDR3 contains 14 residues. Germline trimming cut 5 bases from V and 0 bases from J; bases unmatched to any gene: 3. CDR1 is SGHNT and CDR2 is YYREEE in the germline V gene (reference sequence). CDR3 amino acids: CASRLTGSTDTQYF. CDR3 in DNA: TGTGCCAGCAGGTTGACAGGGAGCACAGATACGCAGTATTTT.

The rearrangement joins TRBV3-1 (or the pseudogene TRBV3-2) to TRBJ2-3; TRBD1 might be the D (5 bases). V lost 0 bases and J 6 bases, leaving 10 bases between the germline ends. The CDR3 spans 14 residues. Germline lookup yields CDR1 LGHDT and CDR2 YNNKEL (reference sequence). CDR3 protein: CASSQEKGMDTQYF. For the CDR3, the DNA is TGTGCCAGCAGCCAAGAGAAGGGGATGGATACGCAGTATTTT.

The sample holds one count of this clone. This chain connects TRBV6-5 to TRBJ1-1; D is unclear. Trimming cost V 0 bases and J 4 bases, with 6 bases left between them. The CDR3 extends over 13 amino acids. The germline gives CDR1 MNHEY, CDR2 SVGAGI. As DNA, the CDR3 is TGTGCCAGCAGTTACTCGGAGGTCACTGAAGCTTTCTTT. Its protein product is CASSYSEVTEAFF.

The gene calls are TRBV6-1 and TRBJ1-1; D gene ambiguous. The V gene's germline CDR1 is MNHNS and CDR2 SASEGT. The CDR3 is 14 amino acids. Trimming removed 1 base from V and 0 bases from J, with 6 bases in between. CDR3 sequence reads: CASSEGRLNTEAFF. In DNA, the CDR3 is TGTGCCAGCAGTGAAGGGCGTTTGAACACTGAAGCTTTCTTT.

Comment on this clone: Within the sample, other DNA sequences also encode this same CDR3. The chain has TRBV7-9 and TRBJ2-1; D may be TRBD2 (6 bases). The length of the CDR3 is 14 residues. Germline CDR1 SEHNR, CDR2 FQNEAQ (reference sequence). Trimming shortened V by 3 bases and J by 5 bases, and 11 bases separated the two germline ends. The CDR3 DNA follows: TGTGCCAGCAGCTTCTCGGGAGATCACAATGAGCAGTTCTTC. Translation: CASSFSGDHNEQFF.

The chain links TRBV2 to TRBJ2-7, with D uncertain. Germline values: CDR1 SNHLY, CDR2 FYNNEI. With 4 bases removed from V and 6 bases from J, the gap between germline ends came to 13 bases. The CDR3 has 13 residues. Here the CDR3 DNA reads TGTGCCAGCAGTGGGTCAACCGTAAGCGAGCAGTACTTC. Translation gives CASSGSTVSEQYF.